The 24 T cell receptor beta chains below were found in one sample sequenced in a study of cytomegalovirus exposure and HLA in healthy donors. Primers: 60 Vbeta forward and 13 Jbeta reverse. Using immunoSEQ multiplex PCR, the repertoire was profiled, and TCRdb retains in-frame clones only, with some absent. Among about 170,000 clones, over 60% were seen once, and the ten largest hold about 1.6%. The specimen sequenced was PBMCs. These receptors were collected from a girl aged 5 to 17 in good health and CMV-seronegative.

V and J are TRBV15 and TRBJ2-1, with 7 bases fitting TRBD1. The CDR3 is made up of 17 amino acids. The V gene end was trimmed by 5 bases and the J gene end by 6 bases; junction bases not matched to a gene: 16. In germline, CDR1 is LNHNV, CDR2 YYDKDF (reference sequence). The CDR3 here is CATSHPMTGRTGNEQFF. Here the CDR3 DNA reads TGTGCCACCAGCCACCCTATGACAGGGCGAACAGGCAATGAGCAGTTCTTC.

The sample holds a few counts of this clone. The V gene is TRBV4-1, the J gene TRBJ1-4; unclear D gene. The germline V gene has CDR1 MGHRA and CDR2 YSYEKL. V lost 0 bases, J lost 13 bases, and 21 bases lay in between. The CDR3 extends over 16 amino acids. The CDR3 bases are TGCGCCAGCAGCCAAGAATTAGGCCCCCGAGCGGGCGGACTGTTTTTT. Protein product: CASSQELGPRAGGLFF.

The genes are TRBV7-6 and TRBJ2-3; 7 positions match TRBD2. Germline loops: CDR1 SGHVS, CDR2 FNYEAQ. This CDR3 has 15 residues. J gave up 2 bases and V 5 bases, and 7 bases lay outside the gene matches. The CDR3 loop reads CASSRSGAITDTQYF. The CDR3 coding sequence is TGTGCCAGCAGCCGAAGCGGGGCCATCACAGATACGCAGTATTTT.

This clone was recorded a few times. The J gene is TRBJ1-2, the V gene TRBV6-5; D remains ambiguous. From germline, CDR1 is MNHEY and CDR2 SVGAGI. Trimming took off 4 bases at V and 2 bases at J, with 11 bases between the two ends. This CDR3 comprises 14 residues. The chain's CDR3 is CASSSPPPNYGYTF. The DNA of the CDR3 is TGTGCCAGCAGTTCTCCCCCTCCGAACTATGGCTACACCTTC.

This clone was counted ten times or more. The V call is TRBV6-1, the J call TRBJ2-7; possible D gene TRBD2, 5 bases. The CDR3 has 15 residues. V was clipped by 0 bases and J by 1 base, with 10 bases between them. Germline CDR1 reads MNHNS; CDR2 reads SASEGT. The CDR3 loop reads CASSEAHGGSYEQYF. The DNA of the CDR3 is TGTGCCAGCAGTGAAGCGCATGGCGGGTCCTACGAGCAGTACTTC.

V is TRBV11-2 and J is TRBJ2-7; 7 bases align to TRBD1. The germline CDR1 and CDR2 sequences are SGHAT and FQNNGV. The J segment lost 3 bases and the V segment lost 6 bases, leaving 5 bases of the junction unmatched. The length of the CDR3 is 13 residues. This chain's CDR3 is CASSHGQVYEQYF. The CDR3, as DNA: TGTGCCAGCAGTCATGGACAGGTCTACGAGCAGTACTTC.

The J gene is TRBJ2-3, the V gene TRBV10-3; no reliable D call. The length of the CDR3 is 13 residues. Germline assignment: CDR1 ENHRY and CDR2 SYGVKD. V lost 8 bases to trimming and J lost 1 base, with 10 bases between them. CDR3: CAIATPGTDTQYF. For the CDR3, the DNA is TGTGCCATCGCAACTCCGGGCACAGATACGCAGTATTTT.

The gene calls are TRBV6-5 and TRBJ2-1, with 9 bases matching TRBD2. The CDR3 length is 15 residues. CDR1 is MNHEY, CDR2 SVGAGI, per germline. V was pared by 2 bases and J by 9 bases, with 8 bases of the junction left unmatched. The CDR3 protein is CASSYESLAGFEQFF. The CDR3 DNA sequence: TGTGCCAGCAGTTACGAGTCTCTAGCGGGGTTTGAGCAGTTCTTC.

The chain carries TRBV19 and TRBJ2-5; the D is unclear. The germline V gene encodes CDR1 LNHDA and CDR2 SQIVND (reference sequence). The CDR3 extends over 14 amino acids. Between the trimmed V and J ends, which lost 3 bases and 5 bases, there was a span of 13 bases. Written as DNA, the CDR3 is TGTGCCAGTAGTATCCGAACGGCGGTGGAGACCCAGTACTTC. Translating it yields CASSIRTAVETQYF.

The chain employs TRBV2 and TRBJ2-5; D is perhaps TRBD1 (6 bases). Germline CDR1 reads SNHLY; CDR2 reads FYNNEI. V was pared by 4 bases and J by 2 bases, with 11 bases between. This CDR3 has 14 amino acids. The CDR3 is CASSANRVQETQYF. CDR3 sequence (DNA): TGTGCCAGCAGTGCCAACAGGGTACAAGAGACCCAGTACTTC.

This chain uses TRBV13 with TRBJ1-6, with no clear D. The CDR3 is made up of 15 amino acids. With 5 bases removed from V and 0 bases from J, the gap between germline ends came to 8 bases. Germline CDR1 PRHDT, CDR2 FYEKMQ (reference sequence). This chain's CDR3 is CASSRYSSYNSPLHF. CDR3 sequence (DNA): TGTGCCAGCAGCCGCTACAGCTCCTATAATTCACCCCTCCACTTT.

This clone was seen a handful of times. The chain recombines TRBV5-1 with TRBJ2-1; no clear D gene. The CDR3 sequence is 12 residues long. Looked up from germline, CDR1 is SGHRS and CDR2 is YFSETQ. Trimming shortened V by 0 bases and J by 7 bases, and 5 bases separated the two germline ends. CDR3 region: CASSLDGNEQFF. In DNA form, the CDR3 reads TGCGCCAGCAGCTTGGACGGGAATGAGCAGTTCTTC.

This clone was observed a single time. This chain joins TRBV5-1 and TRBJ1-6; 8 bases fit TRBD1. The CDR3 has 15 amino acids. V was clipped by 2 bases and J by 7 bases; unmatched bases: 5. Germline V gives CDR1 SGHRS, CDR2 YFSETQ. The CDR3 DNA is TGCGCCAGCAGCTTTGGGACAGGTCAAAATTCACCCCTCCACTTT. Protein product: CASSFGTGQNSPLHF.

The chain couples TRBV7-8 to TRBJ1-5; perhaps TRBD1 as D (6 bases). With 1 base removed from V and 0 bases from J, the gap between germline ends came to 13 bases. The germline gives CDR1 SGHVS, CDR2 FQNEAQ. This CDR3 spans 17 amino acids. CDR3 bases: TGTGCCAGCAGCTTAGGGCAGGGGCCCCTTAGCAATCAGCCCCAGCATTTT. This translates into CASSLGQGPLSNQPQHF.

This chain uses TRBV16 with TRBJ1-5; D gene unclear. CDR3 length equals 16 residues. Trimming removed 2 bases at V and 2 bases at J, with 13 bases between. Germline V lookup: CDR1 KGHSY, CDR2 FQNENV. CDR3 sequence reads: CASSQIPPSGNQPQHF. The CDR3 DNA follows: TGTGCCAGCAGCCAAATTCCCCCGTCCGGCAATCAGCCCCAGCATTTT.

The rearrangement joins TRBV7-9 to TRBJ1-1; D gene uncertain. The length of the CDR3 is 11 residues. V was pared by 10 bases and J by 3 bases, with 9 bases between. Germline CDR1 is SEHNR and CDR2 is FQNEAQ (reference sequence). The chain's CDR3 is CATVGDTEAFF. The CDR3 nucleotides are TGTGCCACCGTAGGAGACACTGAAGCTTTCTTT.

Concerning this clone: At one end the junction does not follow the germline gene, possibly because of a read error. The chain couples TRBV15 to TRBJ2-7; D is ambiguous. The CDR3 extends over 15 amino acids. The V gene's germline CDR1 is LNHNV and CDR2 YYDKDF (reference sequence). CDR3 DNA sequence: TGTGCCACCAGCAGAGAGGGCCCCCTCTCCAACGAGCAGTACTTC. Translated, it gives CATSREGPLSNEQYF.

The chain has TRBV10-1 and TRBJ1-1, with D unclear. The CDR3 is 15 amino acids. The V end lost 4 bases, the J end lost 7 bases, and 19 bases lay between the germline ends. From germline, CDR1 is WNHNN and CDR2 SYGVQD (reference sequence). The CDR3 nucleotides read TGCGCCAGCAGTGGCCGTGCCCGGGGAGGAGTTGAAGCTTTCTTT. Protein product: CASSGRARGGVEAFF.

The chain joins TRBV7-7 to TRBJ1-1; D gene uncertain. The CDR3 covers 13 residues. Germline CDR1 reads SSHAT; CDR2 reads FNYEAQ (reference sequence). The V end lost 6 bases, the J end lost 5 bases, and 13 bases lay between the germline ends. The CDR3 loop reads CASSLKGGTEAFF. The CDR3 DNA reads as TGTGCCAGCAGTCTAAAGGGAGGAACTGAAGCTTTCTTT.

This clone was seen once. This rearrangement joins TRBV27 to TRBJ2-7, with a possible D match to TRBD2 (6 bases). CDR3 size: 16 residues. Per germline, CDR1 MNHEY and CDR2 SMNVEV (reference sequence). With 0 bases removed from V and 1 base from J, the gap between germline ends came to 13 bases. The CDR3 sequence: CASSLSAGTRSYEQYF. CDR3 bases: TGTGCCAGCAGTTTATCGGCCGGGACTCGATCCTACGAGCAGTACTTC.

The V call is TRBV18, the J call TRBJ1-4; tentative D call: TRBD1 (5 bases). Germline lookup yields CDR1 KGHSH and CDR2 LQKENI. The CDR3 contains 15 residues. V was pared by 4 bases and J by 2 bases, with 11 bases between. The CDR3 sequence is CASSRDSTTNEKLFF. The CDR3 region has the DNA TGTGCCAGCTCACGGGACTCTACCACTAATGAAAAACTGTTTTTT.

V and J are TRBV7-2 and TRBJ1-5; D might be TRBD1 (5 bases). This CDR3 is built from 17 residues. Germline V gene lookup returns CDR1 SGHTA and CDR2 FQGNSA. Trimming shortened V by 2 bases and J by 5 bases, and 19 bases separated the two germline ends. The CDR3 DNA reads as TGTGCCAGCAGCTTAAAGGCGGGACCCCCTTTGTATCAGCCCCAGCATTTT. Its translation is CASSLKAGPPLYQPQHF.

The gene calls are TRBV28 and TRBJ1-6, with 8 bases identical to TRBD1. The CDR3 has 14 amino acids. From germline, CDR1 is MDHEN and CDR2 SYDVKM. With V trimmed by 10 bases and J by 7 bases, 9 bases remained unmatched. The CDR3: CATYLTGDNSPLHF. The CDR3, as DNA: TGTGCCACATACTTGACAGGGGACAATTCACCCCTCCACTTT.

This chain connects TRBV6-5 to TRBJ2-7, with 9 bases that match TRBD1. This CDR3 contains 14 residues. Germline CDR1 and CDR2: MNHEY and SVGAGI. The V and J ends lost 2 bases and 6 bases, in that order; junction bases with no gene match: 5. The chain's CDR3 is CASSYDRGSVEQYF. CDR3 in DNA: TGTGCCAGCAGTTACGACAGGGGGTCGGTCGAGCAGTACTTC.